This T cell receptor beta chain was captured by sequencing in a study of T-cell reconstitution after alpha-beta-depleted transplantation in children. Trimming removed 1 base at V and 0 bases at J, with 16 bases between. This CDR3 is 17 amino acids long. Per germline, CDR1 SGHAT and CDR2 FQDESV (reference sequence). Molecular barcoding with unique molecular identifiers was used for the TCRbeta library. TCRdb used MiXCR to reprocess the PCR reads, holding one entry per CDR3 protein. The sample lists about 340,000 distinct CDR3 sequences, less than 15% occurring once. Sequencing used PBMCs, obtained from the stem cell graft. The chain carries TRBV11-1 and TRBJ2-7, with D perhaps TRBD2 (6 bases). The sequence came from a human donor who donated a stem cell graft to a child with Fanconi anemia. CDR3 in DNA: TGTGCCAGCAGCTTAGGTTTGCGGGACGGACTCTCCTACGAGCAGTACTTC. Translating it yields CASSLGLRDGLSYEQYF. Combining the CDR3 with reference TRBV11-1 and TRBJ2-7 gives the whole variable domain EAEVAQSPRYKITEKSQAVAFWCDPISGHATLYWYRQILGQGPELLVQFQDESVVDDSQLPKDRFSAERLKGVDSTLKIQPAELGDSAMYLCASSLGLRDGLSYEQYFGPGTRLTVT.